One sample yielded the 9 T cell receptor beta chains listed below, sequenced in a study of CD8 T cells in ankylosing spondylitis. Findings and caveats of the study: A TCR beta motif of fewer than 10 highly homologous variants seemed to mark ankylosing spondylitis blood.

One entry per CDR3 protein results from TCRdb running MiXCR on the 5' RACE reads. This table has 390,000 or so distinct CDR3 sequences, about 20% appearing once. Which antigens these TCRs recognize remains unknown. The sequencing sample was made of blood, either unsorted or a sorted T cell fraction (not recorded which). These receptor sequences come from a male donor with ankylosing spondylitis.

To note about this clonotype: Compared with germline, one end of the junction differs, possibly owing to a read error. V usage is TRBV15 and J usage is TRBJ2-3; D may be TRBD1 (5 bases). The CDR3 is 14 residues long. Germline loops: CDR1 LNHNV, CDR2 YYDKDF (reference sequence). CDR3 loop: CATSRSRATDTKYF. CDR3 bases: TGTGCCACCAGCAGAAGCAGGGCCACAGATACGAAGTATTTT.

This clonotype was counted between two and nine times. The CDR3 sequence is CASSLMAPGTGKLGELFF. The CDR3 DNA follows: TGTGCCAGCAGCTTAATGGCCCCGGGGACAGGGAAGCTCGGGGAGCTGTTTTTT. The chain carries TRBV7-3 and TRBJ2-2; 9 nucleotides match TRBD1. Germline CDR1 SGHTA, CDR2 FQGTGA. CDR3 length: 18 residues. V gave up 1 base and J gave up 7 bases; unmatched junction bases: 13.

The CDR3 reads CASSSPDRSEKNTEAFF. The CDR3 nucleotides read TGTGCCAGCAGCTCCCCGGACAGGTCCGAAAAGAACACTGAAGCTTTCTTT. The V call is TRBV12-1, the J call TRBJ1-1; TRBD1, as called in the table, went unchecked against the DNA. TRBV12-1 is recorded as a pseudogene. The CDR3 spans 17 residues.

This clonotype was seen ten or more times. The genes are TRBV29-1 and TRBJ2-7; 10 nucleotides align to TRBD2. The V and J ends lost 4 bases and 4 bases, in that order; junction bases with no gene match: 4. This CDR3 comprises 13 residues. Germline loops: CDR1 SQVTM, CDR2 ANQGSEA. The chain's CDR3 is CSVVPSGSYEQYF. In DNA form, the CDR3 reads TGCAGCGTTGTGCCTAGCGGGAGTTACGAGCAGTACTTC.

The chain is built from TRBV24-1 and TRBJ2-1; 7 nucleotides agree with TRBD2. Germline CDR1 and CDR2: KGHDR and SFDVKD. With 5 bases clipped from V and 5 bases from J, the junction kept 14 bases outside the gene matches. The CDR3 loop spans 17 amino acids. CDR3 loop: CATSARTGTTSDNEQFF. As DNA, the CDR3 is TGTGCCACCAGTGCCCGTACCGGGACTACATCGGACAATGAGCAGTTCTTC.

This clonotype came up a few times. The chain has TRBV27 and TRBJ2-5; 10 nucleotides match TRBD2. Germline values: CDR1 MNHEY, CDR2 SMNVEV (reference sequence). Germline trimming cut 4 bases from V and 7 bases from J; bases unmatched to any gene: 9. The CDR3 contains 15 residues. CDR3 nucleotide sequence: TGTGCCAGCAGTTGGAATCTAGCGGGAGTAACGACCCAGTACTTC. Translation gives CASSWNLAGVTTQYF.

V and J are TRBV20-1 and TRBJ2-3; TRBD1 aligns across 10 bases. The CDR3 covers 16 residues. The germline V gene has CDR1 DFQATT and CDR2 SNEGSKA (reference sequence). V trimming: 0 bases; J trimming: 4 bases; junction bases outside the gene matches: 7. CDR3 amino acids: CSARDPGQGLADTQYF. The CDR3, as DNA: TGCAGTGCTAGAGATCCGGGACAGGGGTTGGCAGATACGCAGTATTTT.

This clonotype was observed at least ten times. The rearrangement joins TRBV6-5 to TRBJ1-2; D call uncertain. Germline CDR1 MNHEY, CDR2 SVGAGI. With 0 bases removed from V and 3 bases from J, the gap between germline ends came to 5 bases. The length of the CDR3 is 13 residues. The CDR3 here is CASSYSADYGYTF. The CDR3 DNA reads as TGTGCCAGCAGTTACTCGGCGGACTATGGCTACACCTTC.

The chain carries TRBV6-6 and TRBJ2-2; no firm D call. V lost 5 bases and J lost 8, with 6 bases in between. This CDR3 is 11 amino acids long. CDR1 and CDR2 (germline): MNHNY, SVGAGI (reference sequence). This CDR3 is CASSGPGELFF. The CDR3 DNA is TGTGCCAGCAGTGGGCCGGGGGAGCTGTTTTTT.